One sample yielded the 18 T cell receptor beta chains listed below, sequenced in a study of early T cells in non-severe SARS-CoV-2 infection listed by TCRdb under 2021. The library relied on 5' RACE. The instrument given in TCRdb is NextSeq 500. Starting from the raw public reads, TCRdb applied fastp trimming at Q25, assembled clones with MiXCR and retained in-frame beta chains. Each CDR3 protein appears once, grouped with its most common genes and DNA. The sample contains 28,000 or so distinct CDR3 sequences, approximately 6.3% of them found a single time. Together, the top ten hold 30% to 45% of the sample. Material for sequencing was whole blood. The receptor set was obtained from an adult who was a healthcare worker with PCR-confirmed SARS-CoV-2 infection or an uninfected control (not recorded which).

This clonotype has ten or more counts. The CDR3 loop reads CASSLAGTSGGYEQYF. DNA of the CDR3: TGCGCCAGCAGCTTGGCCGGGACCTCAGGCGGGTACGAGCAGTACTTC. The rearrangement links TRBV5-1 to TRBJ2-7, with D perhaps TRBD1 or TRBD2 (5 bases each). From germline, CDR1 is SGHRS and CDR2 YFSETQ. This CDR3 spans 16 amino acids. The ends were cut back, 0 bases at V and 4 bases at J, with 17 bases in the middle.

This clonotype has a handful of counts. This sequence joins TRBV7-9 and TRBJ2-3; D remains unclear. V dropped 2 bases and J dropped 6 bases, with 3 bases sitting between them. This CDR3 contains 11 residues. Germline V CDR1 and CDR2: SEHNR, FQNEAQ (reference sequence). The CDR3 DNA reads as TGTGCCAGCAGCTTACCCGATACGCAGTATTTT. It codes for CASSLPDTQYF.

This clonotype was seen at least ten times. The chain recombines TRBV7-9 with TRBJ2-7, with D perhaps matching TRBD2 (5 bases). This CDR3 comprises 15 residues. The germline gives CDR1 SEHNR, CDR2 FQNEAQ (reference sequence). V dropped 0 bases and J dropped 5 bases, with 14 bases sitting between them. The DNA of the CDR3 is TGTGCCAGCAGCTTAGCCCCCTATACTAGGAACGAGCAGTACTTC. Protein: CASSLAPYTRNEQYF.

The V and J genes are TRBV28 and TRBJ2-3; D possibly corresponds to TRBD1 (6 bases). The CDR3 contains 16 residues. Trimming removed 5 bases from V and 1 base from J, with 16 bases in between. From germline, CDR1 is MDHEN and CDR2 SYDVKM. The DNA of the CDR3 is TGTGCCAGCAGTCGACCCGGACAGATCCGCACAGATACGCAGTATTTT. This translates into CASSRPGQIRTDTQYF.

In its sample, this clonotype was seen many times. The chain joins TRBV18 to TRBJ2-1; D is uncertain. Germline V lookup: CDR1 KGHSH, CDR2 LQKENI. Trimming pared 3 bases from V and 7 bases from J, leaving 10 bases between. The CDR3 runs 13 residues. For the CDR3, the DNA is TGTGCCAGCTCACCCGGAGACTCAAATGAGCAGTTCTTC. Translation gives CASSPGDSNEQFF.

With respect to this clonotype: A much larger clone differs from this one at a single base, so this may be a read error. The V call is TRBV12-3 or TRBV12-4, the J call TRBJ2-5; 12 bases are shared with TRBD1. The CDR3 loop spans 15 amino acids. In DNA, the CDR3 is TGTGTCAGCAGGACCGGGACAGGGGGCTTTGAGACCCAGTACTTC. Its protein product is CVSRTGTGGFETQYF.

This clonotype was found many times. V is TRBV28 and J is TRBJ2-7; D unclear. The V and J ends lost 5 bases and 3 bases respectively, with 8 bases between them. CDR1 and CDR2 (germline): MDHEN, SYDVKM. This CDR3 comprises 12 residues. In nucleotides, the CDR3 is TGTGCCAGCAGTCACGCAGACTACGAGCAGTACTTC. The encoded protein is CASSHADYEQYF.

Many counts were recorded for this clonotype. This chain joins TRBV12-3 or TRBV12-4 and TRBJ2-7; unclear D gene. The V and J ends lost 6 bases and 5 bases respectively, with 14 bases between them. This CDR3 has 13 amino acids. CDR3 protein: CASSPMGGDEQYF. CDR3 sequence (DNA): TGTGCCAGCAGCCCCATGGGCGGTGACGAGCAGTACTTC.

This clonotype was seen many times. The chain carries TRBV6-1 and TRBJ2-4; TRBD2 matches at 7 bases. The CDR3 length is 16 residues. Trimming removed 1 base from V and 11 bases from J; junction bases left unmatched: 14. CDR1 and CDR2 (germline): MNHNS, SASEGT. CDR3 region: CASSEGGPWRELFQYF. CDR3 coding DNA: TGTGCCAGCAGTGAAGGGGGCCCTTGGCGGGAGTTATTTCAGTACTTC.

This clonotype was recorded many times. In DNA, the CDR3 is TGTGCCACCGGGGGCTATAGCAATCAGCCCCAGCATTTT. Translating gives CATGGYSNQPQHF. The chain links TRBV24-1 to TRBJ1-5; D is perhaps TRBD1 (6 bases). The CDR3 is made up of 13 amino acids. Trimming removed 9 bases from V and 0 bases from J, with 8 bases in between. CDR1 is KGHDR, CDR2 SFDVKD, per germline.

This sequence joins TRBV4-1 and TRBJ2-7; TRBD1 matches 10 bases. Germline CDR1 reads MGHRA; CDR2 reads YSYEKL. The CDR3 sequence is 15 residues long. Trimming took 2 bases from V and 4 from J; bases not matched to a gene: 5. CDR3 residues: CASSQSDRGTYEQYF. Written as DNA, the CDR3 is TGCGCCAGCAGCCAATCGGACAGGGGGACATACGAGCAGTACTTC.

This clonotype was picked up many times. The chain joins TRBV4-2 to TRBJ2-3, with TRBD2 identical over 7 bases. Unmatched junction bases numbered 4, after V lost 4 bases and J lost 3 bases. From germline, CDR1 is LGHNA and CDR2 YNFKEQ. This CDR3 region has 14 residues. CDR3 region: CASSPRTRTDTQYF. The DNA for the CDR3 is TGTGCCAGCAGCCCACGGACTAGAACAGATACGCAGTATTTT.

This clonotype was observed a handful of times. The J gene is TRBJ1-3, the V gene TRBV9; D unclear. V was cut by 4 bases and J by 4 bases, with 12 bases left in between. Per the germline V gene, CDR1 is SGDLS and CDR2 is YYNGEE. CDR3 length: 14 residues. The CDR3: CASSPRPEGNTIYF. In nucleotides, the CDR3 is TGTGCCAGCAGCCCACGTCCAGAGGGAAACACCATATATTTT.

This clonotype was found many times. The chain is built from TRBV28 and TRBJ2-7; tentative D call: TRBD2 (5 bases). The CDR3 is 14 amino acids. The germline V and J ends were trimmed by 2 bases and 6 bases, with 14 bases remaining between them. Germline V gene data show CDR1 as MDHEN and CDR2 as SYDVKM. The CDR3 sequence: CASSLKSLAGEQYF. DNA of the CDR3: TGTGCCAGCAGTTTAAAGAGTCTAGCCGGCGAGCAGTACTTC.

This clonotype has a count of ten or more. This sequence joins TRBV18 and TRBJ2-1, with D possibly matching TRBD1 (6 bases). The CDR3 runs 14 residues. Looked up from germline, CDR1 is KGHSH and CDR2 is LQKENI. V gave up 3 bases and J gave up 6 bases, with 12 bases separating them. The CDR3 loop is CASSPGANSNEQFF. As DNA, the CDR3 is TGTGCCAGCTCACCGGGGGCTAATTCCAATGAGCAGTTCTTC.

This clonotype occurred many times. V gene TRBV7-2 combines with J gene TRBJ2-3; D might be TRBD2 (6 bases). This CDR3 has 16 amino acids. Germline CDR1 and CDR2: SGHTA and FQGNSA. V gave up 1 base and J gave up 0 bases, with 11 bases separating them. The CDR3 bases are TGTGCCAGCAGCTTAGTAGGCGGGGTTAGCACAGATACGCAGTATTTT. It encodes CASSLVGGVSTDTQYF.

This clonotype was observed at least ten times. The CDR3 loop is CASSIKTGPTAHEQFF. Written as DNA, the CDR3 is TGCGCCAGCAGCATCAAAACGGGACCAACGGCCCATGAGCAGTTCTTC. The chain links TRBV5-1 to TRBJ2-1; D tentatively reads TRBD1 or TRBD2 (5 bases each). The CDR3 runs to 16 residues. Trimming took 4 bases from V and 8 from J, leaving 22 bases between them. CDR1 and CDR2 (germline): SGHRS, YFSETQ.

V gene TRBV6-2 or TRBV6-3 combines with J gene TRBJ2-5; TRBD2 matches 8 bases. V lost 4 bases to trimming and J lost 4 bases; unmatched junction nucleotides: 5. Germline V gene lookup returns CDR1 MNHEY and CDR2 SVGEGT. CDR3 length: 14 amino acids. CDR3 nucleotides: TGTGCCAGCAGTTCCGGGGGGGCCGGAGAGACCCAGTACTTC. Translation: CASSSGGAGETQYF.